This T cell receptor (beta chain) comes out of a study of shared clonotypes between healthy human individuals. The material for each subset, its genomic DNA, was split evenly across several immunoSEQ plates. The table came from immunoSEQ multiplex PCR; TCRdb's copy has only in-frame clones and leaves some out. The sample gives about 1.9 million clones, 85% to 95% of which show up once; approximately 1.6% is in the top ten. For this clone: Antigen: not known.

The study's findings and limits: Estimated clonotype richness was generally higher in naive than memory subsets. Despite large depth, rarefaction showed incomplete sorted-subset sequencing.

The V end was cut by 2 bases, the J end by 1 base, with 6 bases between. The CDR3 sequence is 13 residues long. Germline values: CDR1 SGDLS, CDR2 YYNGEE. In the naive CD8 group, cells lacked CD45RO and were positively selected for CCR7, so terminally differentiated effector memory CD45RA+ cells were left out. The study enrolled healthy HIV-negative adults without recent acute infections or vaccinations as donors. V usage is TRBV9 and J usage is TRBJ1-1; the D is unclear. This clonotype originated in a young man in good health. Some clones in this sample may be carry-over from other donors' samples. Material: naive CD8+ T cells from PBMCs. The CDR3 loop reads CASSVTWNTEAFF. The CDR3 DNA reads TGTGCCAGCAGCGTTACCTGGAACACTGAAGCTTTCTTT.